This entry lists 15 T cell receptor beta chains sequenced from one sample in a study of cytomegalovirus exposure and HLA in healthy donors. PCR involved 60 Vbeta and 13 Jbeta primers. Using immunoSEQ multiplex PCR, the repertoire was profiled, and TCRdb retains in-frame clones only, with some absent. The table includes 150,000 to 160,000 clones, approximately 80% detected once. Material: PBMCs. These receptors all come from a woman aged 40 to 49 in good health and CMV-seronegative.

This clone was detected a few times. The V gene is TRBV5-6, the J gene TRBJ1-1; maybe TRBD1 (5 bases). CDR3 size: 15 residues. Germline CDR1 is SGHDT and CDR2 is YYEEEE. Trimming removed 2 bases at V and 6 bases at J, with 17 bases between. The CDR3: CASSLELTGEAEAFF. The CDR3 bases are TGTGCCAGCAGCTTAGAATTAACGGGGGAGGCTGAAGCTTTCTTT.

The V and J genes are TRBV5-1 and TRBJ2-7, with 9 bases aligning to TRBD2. The trim removed 0 bases at V and 2 bases at J, leaving 3 bases unmatched. CDR1 and CDR2 from the germline V gene are SGHRS and YFSETQ. This CDR3 has 15 residues. Here the CDR3 reads CASSLVAGATYEQYF. CDR3 sequence (DNA): TGCGCCAGCAGCTTGGTAGCGGGGGCCACCTACGAGCAGTACTTC. Supplemented by reference TRBV5-1 and TRBJ2-7, the full variable domain reads KAGVTQTPRYLIKTRGQQVTLSCSPISGHRSVSWYQQTPGQGLQFLFEYFSETQRNKGNFPGRFSGRQFSNSRSEMNVSTLELGDSALYLCASSLVAGATYEQYFGPGTRLTVT.

The rearrangement links TRBV4-1 to TRBJ2-7; perhaps TRBD2 as D (5 bases). V was pared by 1 base and J by 4 bases, with 8 bases between. This CDR3 is built from 13 residues. The germline gives CDR1 MGHRA, CDR2 YSYEKL. The CDR3: CASSQVRGYEQYF. DNA of the CDR3: TGCGCCAGCAGCCAAGTTCGGGGTTACGAGCAGTACTTC.

This clone has only one observation. In the same sample, other DNA sequences code for this CDR3. This chain joins TRBV5-1 and TRBJ2-3; 8 nucleotides match TRBD1. The germline gives CDR1 SGHRS, CDR2 YFSETQ. Unmatched junction bases numbered 5, after V lost 5 bases and J lost 3 bases. The CDR3 has 14 residues. CDR3 protein: CASSSGQGTDTQYF. CDR3 DNA sequence: TGCGCCAGCAGTTCCGGACAGGGAACAGATACGCAGTATTTT.

The chain recombines TRBV11-1 with TRBJ2-7; D gene unclear. Germline lookup yields CDR1 SGHAT and CDR2 FQDESV (reference sequence). The length of the CDR3 is 14 residues. The V and J ends lost 1 base and 2 bases respectively, with 9 bases between them. Here the CDR3 DNA reads TGTGCCAGCAGCTTAGGAGGCGTAACCTACGAGCAGTACTTC. This codes for CASSLGGVTYEQYF.

This clone has a single count. V and J are TRBV6-1 and TRBJ2-7; 12 bases agree with TRBD2. V trimming: 6 bases; J trimming: 0 bases; junction bases outside the gene matches: 3. The CDR3 covers 15 residues. Per the germline V gene, CDR1 is MNHNS and CDR2 is SASEGT. In DNA, the CDR3 is TGTGCCAGCAGCTTGACTAGCGGGAGCTCCTACGAGCAGTACTTC. This translates into CASSLTSGSSYEQYF.

This clone was seen just once. The V gene is TRBV5-1, the J gene TRBJ2-7, with 13 positions matching TRBD2. Losses at the gene ends were 1 base for V and 6 bases for J; bases not matched to a gene: 7. The CDR3 is made up of 16 amino acids. Germline CDR1 SGHRS, CDR2 YFSETQ. Here the CDR3 DNA reads TGCGCCAGCAGCTTGTTAGTGGGACTAGCGGGACCCGAGCAGTACTTC. It is translated as CASSLLVGLAGPEQYF. Full variable domain (outside the CDR3, taken from reference TRBV5-1 and TRBJ2-7): KAGVTQTPRYLIKTRGQQVTLSCSPISGHRSVSWYQQTPGQGLQFLFEYFSETQRNKGNFPGRFSGRQFSNSRSEMNVSTLELGDSALYLCASSLLVGLAGPEQYFGPGTRLTVT.

Only one count was recorded for this clone. This chain uses TRBV30 with TRBJ2-7; TRBD1 agrees at 8 bases. Unmatched junction bases numbered 15, after V lost 1 base and J lost 1 base. Germline V CDR1 and CDR2: GTSNPN, SVGIG (reference sequence). The length of the CDR3 is 18 residues. CDR3 in DNA: TGTGCCTGGAGTGCACGGCTGGCCCGGAACAGGGGGTCCTACGAGCAGTACTTC. Translation gives CAWSARLARNRGSYEQYF.

J is TRBJ1-1 and V is TRBV27; 7 nucleotides line up with TRBD1. This CDR3 is 16 amino acids long. The germline CDR1 and CDR2 sequences are MNHEY and SMNVEV (reference sequence). Trimming at V came to 5 bases and at J to 6 bases, leaving 15 bases not matched to a gene. The CDR3 loop reads CASSPGNRGHVAEAFF. The DNA for the CDR3 is TGTGCCAGCAGTCCCGGAAACAGGGGCCACGTTGCTGAAGCTTTCTTT.

The rearrangement joins TRBV7-9 to TRBJ2-3; tentative D call: TRBD1 (5 bases). Germline V gene lookup returns CDR1 SEHNR and CDR2 FQNEAQ (reference sequence). V was pared by 4 bases and J by 3 bases, with 11 bases between. The CDR3 contains 14 residues. CDR3 loop: CASSSTGSTDTQYF. As DNA, the CDR3 is TGTGCCAGCAGCTCAACAGGCTCAACAGATACGCAGTATTTT. Using reference TRBV7-9 and TRBJ2-3 for the parts outside the CDR3, the full variable domain is DTGVSQNPRHKITKRGQNVTFRCDPISEHNRLYWYRQTLGQGPEFLTYFQNEAQLEKSRLLSDRFSAERPKGSFSTLEIQRTEQGDSAMYLCASSSTGSTDTQYFGPGTRLTVL.

This clone was detected only a few times. The V gene is TRBV29-1, the J gene TRBJ2-5, with D possibly being TRBD1 (5 bases). The CDR3 totals 13 residues. The ends were cut back, 2 bases at V and 4 bases at J, with 11 bases in the middle. Germline-derived CDR1 and CDR2 are SQVTM and ANQGSEA. In DNA form, the CDR3 reads TGCAGCGTTGAAAAGGGGCAGCGAGAGACCCAGTACTTC. It yields the protein CSVEKGQRETQYF.

This clone was found once. The chain recombines TRBV4-2 with TRBJ1-2, with D possibly being TRBD1 (6 bases). The CDR3 is made up of 14 amino acids. With 1 base removed from V and 7 bases from J, the gap between germline ends came to 13 bases. The V gene's germline CDR1 is LGHNA and CDR2 YNFKEQ. The CDR3 loop is CASSQGVGAGGYTF. The CDR3 coding sequence is TGTGCCAGCAGCCAAGGTGTGGGGGCAGGTGGCTACACCTTC.

The chain links TRBV19 to TRBJ2-5, with 8 nucleotides matching TRBD1. Per the germline V gene, CDR1 is LNHDA and CDR2 is SQIVND (reference sequence). CDR3 length equals 14 residues. V lost 5 bases and J lost 3; bases outside the gene matches: 5. As DNA, the CDR3 is TGTGCCAGTAGTCCCCGGACAGGGAAAGAGACCCAGTACTTC. The encoded protein is CASSPRTGKETQYF.

In its sample, this clone was seen a few times. The chain combines TRBV15 with TRBJ2-5, with TRBD2 as a possible D gene (5 bases). The germline CDR1 and CDR2 sequences are LNHNV and YYDKDF (reference sequence). This CDR3 is built from 13 residues. Trimming took 1 base from V and 2 from J, leaving 5 bases between them. CDR3 loop: CATSRAGQETQYF. CDR3 coding DNA: TGTGCCACCAGCAGAGCGGGGCAAGAGACCCAGTACTTC.

This clone was seen just once. V and J are TRBV6-6 and TRBJ2-3, with a tentative D call TRBD2 (6 bases). CDR1 is MNHNY, CDR2 SVGAGI, per germline (reference sequence). The CDR3 spans 13 residues. V gave up 6 bases and J gave up 4 bases, with 11 bases separating them. The CDR3 loop reads CASSHGGPDTQYF. In DNA, the CDR3 is TGTGCCAGCAGCCACGGGGGTCCAGATACGCAGTATTTT.